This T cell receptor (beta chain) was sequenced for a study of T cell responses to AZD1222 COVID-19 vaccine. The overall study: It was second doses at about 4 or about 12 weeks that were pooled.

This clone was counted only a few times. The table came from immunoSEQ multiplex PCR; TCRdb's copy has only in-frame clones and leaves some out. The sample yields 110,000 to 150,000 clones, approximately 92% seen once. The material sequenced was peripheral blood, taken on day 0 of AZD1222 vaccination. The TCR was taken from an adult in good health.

DNA of the CDR3: TGTGCCAGCAGCCAAGAAGGGACAGTGGCGGTGAGCGGCTACACCTTC. Protein product: CASSQEGTVAVSGYTF. The rearrangement uses TRBV3-1 (or the pseudogene TRBV3-2) and TRBJ1-2; 7 bases match TRBD1. CDR3 length equals 16 residues. Germline assignment: CDR1 LGHDT and CDR2 YNNKEL (reference sequence). The V segment lost 0 bases and the J segment 8 bases; nucleotides outside the gene matches: 12.